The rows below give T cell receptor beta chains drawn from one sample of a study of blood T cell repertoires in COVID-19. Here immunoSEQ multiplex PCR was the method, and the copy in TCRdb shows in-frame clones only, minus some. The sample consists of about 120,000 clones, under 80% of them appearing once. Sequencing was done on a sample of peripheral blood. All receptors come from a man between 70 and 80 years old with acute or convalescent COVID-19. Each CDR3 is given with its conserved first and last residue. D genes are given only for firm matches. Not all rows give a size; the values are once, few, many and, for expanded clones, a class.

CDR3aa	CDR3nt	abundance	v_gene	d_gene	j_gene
CASSPWTGGSNQPQHF	TGCGCCAGCAGTCCATGGACAGGAGGAAGCAATCAGCCCCAGCATTTT	.	TRBV23-1	TRBD1	TRBJ1-5
CASSQEAGQGMGGYTF	TGTGCCAGCAGCCAAGAGGCGGGACAGGGCATGGGAGGCTACACCTTC	.	TRBV3-1/TRBV3-2	TRBD1	TRBJ1-2
CASSQDQGRGTEAFF	TGTGCCAGCAGCCAGGATCAGGGGAGGGGGACTGAAGCTTTCTTT	.	TRBV5-6	.	TRBJ1-1
CASSAVQGARTEAFF	TGTGCCAGCAGCGCGGTACAGGGGGCCCGGACTGAAGCTTTCTTT	.	TRBV5-4	TRBD1	TRBJ1-1
CASSIRRETEAFF	TGTGCCAGTAGTATAAGGAGGGAGACTGAAGCTTTCTTT	.	TRBV19	.	TRBJ1-1
CASSPIQFSGANVLTF	TGTGCCAGCAGCCCAATCCAATTCTCTGGGGCCAACGTCCTGACTTTC	.	TRBV11-3	.	TRBJ2-6
CASSDRGANYGYTF	TGTGCCAGCAGCGACAGGGGAGCTAACTATGGCTACACCTTC	few	TRBV6-5	TRBD1	TRBJ1-2
CASSQTRSTGDTQYF	TGTGCCAGCAGCCAAACGCGGTCGACAGGGGATACGCAGTATTTT	.	TRBV5-4	TRBD1	TRBJ2-3
CASSLPYPGGTYEQYF	TGTGCCAGCAGCTTACCGTACCCGGGCGGGACCTACGAGCAGTACTTC	.	TRBV11-3	.	TRBJ2-7
CASSFPGQGPAGGSPLHF	TGTGCCAGCAGCTTTCCAGGACAGGGGCCCGCCGGCGGTTCACCCCTCCACTTT	.	TRBV5-4	TRBD1	TRBJ1-6
CASIPRPNTGELFF	TGTGCCAGTATTCCCCGTCCGAACACCGGGGAGCTGTTTTTT	.	TRBV19	.	TRBJ2-2
CASSLQDLRNTEAFF	TGTGCCAGCAGCTTGCAGGATCTAAGGAACACTGAAGCTTTCTTT	.	TRBV5-6	.	TRBJ1-1
CASSLPGGRGEQFF	TGTGCCAGCAGCCTTCCGGGGGGCCGGGGAGAGCAGTTCTTC	.	TRBV3-1/TRBV3-2	.	TRBJ2-1
CASSIPLGLAGKGSTGELFF	TGTGCCAGTAGTATTCCTCTTGGACTAGCGGGCAAAGGGAGCACCGGGGAGCTGTTTTTT	.	TRBV19	TRBD2	TRBJ2-2
CASSQRTGVYEQYF	TGTGCCAGCAGCCAAAGGACAGGAGTTTACGAGCAGTACTTC	.	TRBV3-1/TRBV3-2	TRBD1	TRBJ2-7
CASSTSDRETDTQYF	TGTGCCAGCAGCACGTCGGACAGGGAGACAGATACGCAGTATTTT	.	TRBV9	TRBD1	TRBJ2-3
CASSYSSSNQPQHF	TGTGCCAGCAGTTACTCGAGCAGCAATCAGCCCCAGCATTTT	.	TRBV6-5	.	TRBJ1-5